A single sample is the source of the 26 T cell receptor beta chains below, sequenced in a study of persistence of HIV-infected CD4 T cells. These TCRs' antigens remain unknown. Cells were stimulated nonspecifically with anti-CD3/anti-CD28 magnetic beads. Sorting of responding CD4+ T cells relied on upregulated CD40 ligand together with CD69. The libraries were made with immunoSEQ version 4 in survey mode. Produced via immunoSEQ multiplex PCR; TCRdb's table is partial and in-frame only. The data show some 40,000 clones, with approximately 91% seen just once and about 2% held by the top ten. Here the sequenced sample was CD4+ T cells sorted from PBMCs after roughly 18-hour stimulation, taken from a patient who received antiretroviral therapy. The receptor set was obtained from an adult man with HIV who was CMV-seropositive.

Regarding this clone: This sample also contains other DNA sequences that code for the same CDR3. V gene TRBV2 combines with J gene TRBJ2-3; 8 bases map to TRBD2. This CDR3 region has 15 residues. Germline CDR1 is SNHLY and CDR2 is FYNNEI. J gave up 2 bases and V 6 bases, and 7 bases lay outside the gene matches. The CDR3 region has the DNA TGTGCCAGCAGCGGGGCGGGGGGCCACACAGATACGCAGTATTTT. Encoded protein: CASSGAGGHTDTQYF.

The V and J genes are TRBV28 and TRBJ1-2; 10 bases align to TRBD1. Losses at the gene ends were 5 bases for V and 8 bases for J; bases not matched to a gene: 2. The germline V gene encodes CDR1 MDHEN and CDR2 SYDVKM. The CDR3 contains 12 residues. The CDR3 reads CASSGTGEGYTF. In nucleotides, the CDR3 is TGTGCCAGCAGTGGGACAGGGGAGGGCTACACCTTC.

The chain has TRBV19 and TRBJ1-1; unclear D gene. The CDR3 contains 12 residues. Germline V gene lookup returns CDR1 LNHDA and CDR2 SQIVND (reference sequence). The CDR3 nucleotides read TGTGCTACAATCCGGAAGAACACTGAAGCTTTCTTT. Amino acids: CATIRKNTEAFF.

This clone was detected once. The chain recombines TRBV2 with TRBJ1-4; possibly TRBD1 for D (6 bases). The ends were cut back, 8 bases at V and 0 bases at J, with 7 bases in the middle. This CDR3 has 13 amino acids. In germline, CDR1 is SNHLY, CDR2 FYNNEI. This CDR3 reads CASSGATNEKLFF. CDR3 nucleotides: TGTGCCAGCTCAGGGGCAACTAATGAAAAACTGTTTTTT.

This clone has just a few counts. The chain recombines TRBV28 with TRBJ1-6; 7 nucleotides align to TRBD1. CDR3 length: 16 residues. With V trimmed by 6 bases and J by 8 bases, 13 bases remained unmatched. From germline, CDR1 is MDHEN and CDR2 SYDVKM. This CDR3 reads CASSAPGTDTDSPLHF. The CDR3 coding sequence is TGTGCCAGCAGCGCTCCCGGGACAGACACCGATTCACCCCTCCACTTT.

The V call is TRBV29-1, the J call TRBJ2-3; TRBD1 agrees at 9 bases. Germline CDR1 and CDR2: SQVTM and ANQGSEA. The CDR3 length is 16 residues. The junction had 10 bases not matched to a gene; V was cut back by 4 bases and J by 2 bases. For the CDR3, the DNA is TGCAGCGTTGTGGGGGACAGGGTGGGAAACACAGATACGCAGTATTTT. Protein: CSVVGDRVGNTDTQYF.

This clone was detected only a few times. The rearrangement uses TRBV5-1 and TRBJ2-2; D is perhaps TRBD1 (6 bases). The CDR3 consists of 15 residues. Germline loops: CDR1 SGHRS, CDR2 YFSETQ. Trimming took 2 bases from V and 3 from J, leaving 11 bases between them. For the CDR3, the DNA is TGCGCCAGCAGCTTAGGAACAGGGTACACCGGGGAGCTGTTTTTT. Encoded protein: CASSLGTGYTGELFF.

The chain uses TRBV28 and TRBJ2-2; 7 bases are shared with TRBD2. J was trimmed by 4 bases and V by 8 bases; bases with no gene match: 10. Germline values: CDR1 MDHEN, CDR2 SYDVKM. This CDR3 has 15 residues. The CDR3 reads CASYWSGEGTGELFF. CDR3 coding DNA: TGTGCCAGCTATTGGAGCGGGGAGGGCACCGGGGAGCTGTTTTTT.

The rearrangement joins TRBV14 to TRBJ2-3, with 7 bases that match TRBD1. The trim removed 1 base at V and 0 bases at J, leaving 1 base unmatched. CDR1 is SGHDN, CDR2 FVKESK, per germline. CDR3 size: 15 residues. The CDR3: CASSQGGQSTDTQYF. Here the CDR3 DNA reads TGTGCCAGCAGCCAAGGGGGACAGAGCACAGATACGCAGTATTTT.

The CDR3 bases are TGTGCCAGCTCTCCTGAAAGGGAGGGGGCAGGGCAGCCCCAGCATTTT. Translating gives CASSPEREGAGQPQHF. This chain joins TRBV18 and TRBJ1-5; 7 bases map to TRBD1. CDR3 size: 16 residues. V dropped 6 bases and J dropped 7; count of bases not matched to a gene: 15. Looked up from germline, CDR1 is KGHSH and CDR2 is LQKENI.

The rearrangement joins TRBV7-2 to TRBJ1-1, with D maybe TRBD1 (5 bases). Trimming cost V 2 bases and J 1 base, with 11 bases left between them. Germline V lookup: CDR1 SGHTA, CDR2 FQGNSA. This CDR3 comprises 15 residues. The CDR3 DNA reads TGTGCCAGCAGCTTAAATTCAGGGCAGAACACTGAAGCTTTCTTT. Protein product: CASSLNSGQNTEAFF.

The chain recombines TRBV7-7 with TRBJ2-2; 8 bases agree with TRBD2. Germline loops: CDR1 SSHAT, CDR2 FNYEAQ (reference sequence). With 3 bases clipped from V and 3 bases from J, the junction kept 3 bases outside the gene matches. CDR3 length: 15 residues. The CDR3 reads CASSLQAGDTGELFF. CDR3 DNA: TGTGCCAGCAGCTTGCAAGCGGGGGACACCGGGGAGCTGTTTTTT.

This clone was seen only once. At one end, the junction sequence differs from germline, possibly due to a read error. V usage is TRBV28 and J usage is TRBJ1-6, with TRBD1 as a possible D gene (5 bases). The CDR3 spans 15 residues. Germline CDR1 and CDR2: MDHEN and SYDVKM. CDR3 loop: CASILQGIKNSPLHF. The CDR3 nucleotides read TGTGCCAGCATCTTGCAGGGAATAAAGAATTCGCCCCTCCACTTT.

The gene calls are TRBV6-5 and TRBJ2-4, with 7 bases identical to TRBD2. Germline CDR1 reads MNHEY; CDR2 reads SVGAGI. This CDR3 has 15 residues. V dropped 2 bases and J dropped 0; count of bases not matched to a gene: 1. The CDR3 spells CASSYTGGAKNIQYF. CDR3 sequence (DNA): TGTGCCAGCAGTTACACGGGGGGAGCCAAAAACATTCAGTACTTC.

This clone was seen a single time. The chain couples TRBV19 to TRBJ1-6; tentative D call: TRBD1 (6 bases). Trimming took off 5 bases at V and 0 bases at J, with 14 bases between the two ends. Germline CDR1 and CDR2: LNHDA and SQIVND (reference sequence). This CDR3 region has 17 residues. Here the CDR3 reads CASSLRGRSSYNSPLHF. The CDR3 DNA reads TGTGCCAGTAGTCTCAGGGGACGGAGCTCCTATAATTCACCCCTCCACTTT.

This chain joins TRBV7-8 and TRBJ2-7; tentatively, D is TRBD1 (5 bases). The CDR3 covers 15 residues. Germline CDR1 and CDR2: SGHVS and FQNEAQ. The ends were cut back, 5 bases at V and 0 bases at J, with 14 bases in the middle. The DNA for the CDR3 is TGTGCCAGCAGCCCTCAGGGTGGCAGCTCCTACGAGCAGTACTTC. Residues: CASSPQGGSSYEQYF.

The chain carries TRBV28 and TRBJ1-2; D gene ambiguous. V was pared by 4 bases and J by 4 bases, with 19 bases between. The CDR3 extends over 16 amino acids. Germline V gene data show CDR1 as MDHEN and CDR2 as SYDVKM. CDR3: CASSSSGRRDSYGYTF. The CDR3 DNA is TGTGCCAGCAGTTCCTCGGGCCGCCGAGACTCCTATGGCTACACCTTC.

The chain links TRBV15 to TRBJ1-6, with no clear D. Germline loops: CDR1 LNHNV, CDR2 YYDKDF (reference sequence). This CDR3 has 21 residues. V was trimmed by 1 base and J by 0 bases, leaving 22 bases between them. This CDR3 is CATSRGLEPSTQSSYNSPLHF. CDR3 nucleotide sequence: TGTGCCACCAGCAGAGGTTTGGAGCCGTCAACCCAAAGCTCCTATAATTCACCCCTCCACTTT.

The chain recombines TRBV6-2 or TRBV6-3 with TRBJ1-2, with a tentative D call TRBD1 (6 bases). The CDR3 totals 17 residues. Germline lookup yields CDR1 MNHEY and CDR2 SVGEGT. Trimming cost V 4 bases and J 1 base, with 19 bases left between them. The CDR3 nucleotides are TGTGCCAGCAGTTTTAGACCCCGGGACAAGGTTAACTATGGCTACACCTTC. Encoded protein: CASSFRPRDKVNYGYTF.

This chain's CDR3 is CASSLPGQQNIQYF. In DNA form, the CDR3 reads TGTGCCAGCAGCTTGCCGGGACAACAAAACATTCAGTACTTC. V is TRBV5-4 and J is TRBJ2-4, with D perhaps TRBD1 (6 bases). This CDR3 has 14 residues. The germline CDR1 and CDR2 sequences are SGHNT and YYREEE (reference sequence). The V end was cut by 1 base, the J end by 5 bases, with 10 bases between.

This clone has more than one count but fewer than ten. The chain has TRBV5-1 and TRBJ1-3; D may be TRBD1 (6 bases). V lost 4 bases and J lost 0, with 17 bases in between. CDR3 length equals 17 residues. The germline CDR1 and CDR2 sequences are SGHRS and YFSETQ. The CDR3 sequence is CASSSQQGGSSGNTIYF. The CDR3, as DNA: TGCGCCAGCAGCAGCCAACAGGGAGGGAGCTCTGGAAACACCATATATTTT.

The rearrangement uses TRBV29-1 and TRBJ1-5; possible D gene TRBD1, 5 bases. Trimming left V 6 bases short and J 3 bases short, with 15 bases between. CDR1 and CDR2 from the germline V gene are SQVTM and ANQGSEA. The CDR3 has 14 residues. CDR3 sequence (DNA): TGCAGCGTAACTTTGGGGCCGGCCAATCAGCCCCAGCATTTT. It encodes CSVTLGPANQPQHF.

This chain joins TRBV19 and TRBJ1-4; maybe TRBD1 (6 bases). This CDR3 has 13 residues. V was shortened by 8 bases and J by 8 bases, with 15 bases between the two germline ends. Germline CDR1 is LNHDA and CDR2 is SQIVND (reference sequence). The CDR3 DNA reads as TGTGCCAGTGGACAGTTCCATACGGAAAAACTGTTTTTT. Translating gives CASGQFHTEKLFF.

The chain uses TRBV9 and TRBJ2-2, with 13 bases fitting TRBD2. The CDR3 has 18 amino acids. CDR1 and CDR2 from the germline V gene are SGDLS and YYNGEE. J gave up 7 bases and V 0 bases, and 9 bases lay outside the gene matches. The CDR3 sequence is CASSVELAGGRVIGELFF. The CDR3 bases are TGTGCCAGCAGCGTAGAACTAGCGGGGGGGCGCGTCATCGGGGAGCTGTTTTTT.

The rearrangement links TRBV10-2 to TRBJ1-6, with D uncertain. The CDR3 covers 12 residues. Looked up from germline, CDR1 is WSHSY and CDR2 is SAAADI. V gave up 2 bases and J gave up 7 bases, with 3 bases separating them. Here the CDR3 DNA reads TGCGCCAGCAGTGAGGGGAATTCACCCCTCCACTTT. Its protein is CASSEGNSPLHF.

The J gene is TRBJ2-7, the V gene TRBV7-2; D unresolved. V was pared by 0 bases and J by 7 bases, with 13 bases between. In germline, CDR1 is SGHTA, CDR2 FQGNSA. The CDR3 spans 14 residues. The CDR3 loop reads CASSLARLSEEQYF. Written as DNA, the CDR3 is TGTGCCAGCAGCTTAGCGCGGCTTTCTGAGGAGCAGTACTTC.